This TCR beta chain was identified in a study of blood T cell repertoires in COVID-19. Study information: T cells, B-cell-depleted T cells, or PBMCs supplied cDNA or gDNA.

In terms of age and location, participants ranged from roughly 18 to 95 years and lived in about two dozen US areas. Cohorts were based on clinical histories the participants reported. In the original processing: Estimation of nucleated cell counts relied on the amplification of reference gene primers. The data were produced by immunoSEQ multiplex PCR, yet TCRdb's version contains in-frame clones alone and is incomplete. V, J and clone size are taken as reported in that table, and D and trimming were inferred from the DNA itself. Of some 160,000 clones listed, 88% are singletons. The sample comprised PBMCs or T cells enriched from blood (not recorded which). This TCR was recovered from a woman aged 45 to 65 who had recovered from COVID-19.

The CDR3 region is CASSDGQGGSYEQYF. DNA for the CDR3: TGTGCCAGCAGCGACGGACAGGGCGGATCCTACGAGCAGTACTTC. This chain joins TRBV6-5 and TRBJ2-7, with TRBD1 matching 8 bases. The germline gives CDR1 MNHEY, CDR2 SVGAGI. This CDR3 is built from 15 residues. V was clipped by 6 bases and J by 1 base; unmatched bases: 8.